The next 3 T cell receptor beta chains were all read from a single sample in a study of naive and memory T cell subsets. The beta constant-region primer was an equimolar mix of two oligonucleotides covering TRBC1 and TRBC2. The ligated cDNA underwent four PCR rounds using SP2 and nested alpha and beta constant-region primers. TCRdb passed the UMI-ligation and nested PCR reads through MiXCR, listing each CDR3 protein once. Of 95,000 to 150,000 distinct CDR3 sequences listed, 35% to 40% are singletons. The sequencing sample was made of central memory CD4+ T cells from blood. All receptors come from a human donor in good health.

This chain links TRBV18 with TRBJ2-1, with 13 bases matching TRBD2. V lost 5 bases and J lost 6; bases outside the gene matches: 7. This CDR3 is built from 16 residues. CDR1 and CDR2 from the germline V gene are KGHSH and LQKENI. CDR3 region: CASSAGTSGNVNEQFF. CDR3 DNA: TGTGCCAGCTCAGCCGGGACTAGCGGGAATGTCAATGAGCAGTTCTTC.

This clonotype was observed once. The V call is TRBV19, the J call TRBJ1-1; no firm D call. The germline CDR1 and CDR2 sequences are LNHDA and SQIVND (reference sequence). V lost 6 bases and J 4 bases, leaving 18 bases between the germline ends. The CDR3 has 15 residues. In nucleotides, the CDR3 is TGTGCCAGTAGACCCGCGGGGATAGGTGCCACTGAAGCTTTCTTT. Amino acid sequence: CASRPAGIGATEAFF. The whole variable domain, filled in from reference TRBV19 and TRBJ1-1, reads DGGITQSPKYLFRKEGQNVTLSCEQNLNHDAMYWYRQDPGQGLRLIYYSQIVNDFQKGDIAEGYSVSREKKESFPLTVTSAQKNPTAFYLCASRPAGIGATEAFFGQGTRLTVV.

The chain combines TRBV12-3 or TRBV12-4 with TRBJ2-7; D is ambiguous. V was shortened by 4 bases and J by 2 bases, with 6 bases between the two germline ends. The CDR3 length is 12 residues. The CDR3 nucleotides are TGTGCCAGCAGTTCCGACCCCTACGAGCAGTACTTC. It is translated as CASSSDPYEQYF.